This T cell receptor (beta chain) was captured in a study of blood T cell repertoires in COVID-19. CDR3 size: 16 residues. Germline V lookup: CDR1 MNHEY, CDR2 SMNVEV (reference sequence). The ends were cut back, 1 base at V and 6 bases at J, with 16 bases in the middle. In the source study's methods: Quantification of nucleated cells was approximated via reference gene primer amplification. Data came from immunoSEQ multiplex PCR; TCRdb stores just in-frame clones and leaves some out. That table gives V, J and clone size, and the DNA gave D and trimming. The sample has about 180,000 clones, 80% to 90% seen once; the top ten hold more than 7.5%.

The chain has TRBV27 and TRBJ2-1; TRBD2 might be the D (6 bases). This receptor was taken from a man over 45 with active or convalescent COVID-19. Sequences were obtained from peripheral blood. The CDR3 loop is CASSLFGTASGNEQFF. As DNA, the CDR3 is TGTGCCAGCAGTTTATTCGGGACTGCATCTGGCAATGAGCAGTTCTTC.